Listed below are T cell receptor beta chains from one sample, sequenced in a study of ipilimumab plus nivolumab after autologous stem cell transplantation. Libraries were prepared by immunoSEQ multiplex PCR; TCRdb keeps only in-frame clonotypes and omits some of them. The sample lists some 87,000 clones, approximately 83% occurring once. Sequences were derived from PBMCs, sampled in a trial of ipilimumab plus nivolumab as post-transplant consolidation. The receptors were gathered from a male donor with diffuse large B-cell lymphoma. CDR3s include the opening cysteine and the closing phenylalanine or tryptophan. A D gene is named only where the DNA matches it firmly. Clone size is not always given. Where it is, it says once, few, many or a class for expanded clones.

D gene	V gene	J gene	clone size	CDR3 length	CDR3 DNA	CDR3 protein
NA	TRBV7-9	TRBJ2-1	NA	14	TGTGCCAGCAGCAGTCCAACTAGGGGTTATGAGCAGTTCTTC	CASSSPTRGYEQFF
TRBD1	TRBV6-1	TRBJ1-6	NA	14	TGTGCCAGCAGTTCTCCGACAGGGAACTCACCCCTCCACTTT	CASSSPTGNSPLHF
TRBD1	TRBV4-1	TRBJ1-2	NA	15	TGCGCCAGCAGCCAAGAAGAGCGGACAGGTTATGGCTACACCTTC	CASSQEERTGYGYTF
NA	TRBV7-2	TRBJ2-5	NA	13	TGTGCCAGCAGCTTTAATTTCGCGGAGACCCAGTACTTC	CASSFNFAETQYF
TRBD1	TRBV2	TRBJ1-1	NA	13	TGTGCCAGCAGCAGGGGGATGAACACTGAAGCTTTCTTT	CASSRGMNTEAFF
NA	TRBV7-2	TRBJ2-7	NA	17	TGTGCCAGCAGCAGCCCTTTGGGCGGGGCCCTTTCCTACGAGCAGTACTTC	CASSSPLGGALSYEQYF
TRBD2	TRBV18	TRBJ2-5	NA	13	TGTGCCAGCTCACCGAACGGGGGGGAGACCCAGTACTTC	CASSPNGGETQYF
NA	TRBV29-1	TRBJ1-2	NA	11	TGCAGCGTTAACGTTAGGTATGGCTACACCTTC	CSVNVRYGYTF
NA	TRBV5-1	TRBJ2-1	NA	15	TGCGCCAGCAGCTTGGGACGGGAGACCTACAATGAGCAGTTCTTC	CASSLGRETYNEQFF
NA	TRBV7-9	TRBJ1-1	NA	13	TGTGCCAGCAGCTTAGAGGGGAACACTGAAGCTTTCTTT	CASSLEGNTEAFF
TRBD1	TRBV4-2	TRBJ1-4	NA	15	TGTGCCAGCAGCTTGGTGGGACAGGGAAGACAGAAACTGTTTTTT	CASSLVGQGRQKLFF
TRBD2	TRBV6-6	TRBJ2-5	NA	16	TGTGCCAGCAGTTACGGCACTTTCGGGGGGCAAGAGACCCAGTACTTC	CASSYGTFGGQETQYF
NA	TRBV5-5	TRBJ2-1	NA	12	TGTGCCAGCAGCCCAGGGTGGAATGAGCAGTTCTTC	CASSPGWNEQFF
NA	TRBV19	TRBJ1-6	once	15	TGTGCCAGTAGTATAGCGACTACAATGGGATCACCCCTCCACTTT	CASSIATTMGSPLHF
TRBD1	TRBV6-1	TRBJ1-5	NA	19	TGTGCCAGCAGTGAAAGGACAGGCGCGGGGCTATATAGCAATCAGCCCCAGCATTTT	CASSERTGAGLYSNQPQHF
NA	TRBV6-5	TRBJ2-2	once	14	TGTGCCAGCGCTGGGAGGTGGAACACCGGGGAGCTGTTTTTT	CASAGRWNTGELFF
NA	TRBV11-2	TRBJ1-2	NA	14	TGTGCCAGCAGCTTTTCACCCTCGGGGGATGGCTACACCTTC	CASSFSPSGDGYTF
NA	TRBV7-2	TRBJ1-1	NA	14	TGTGCCAGCAGCTTAACACGGAAGAACACTGAAGCTTTCTTT	CASSLTRKNTEAFF
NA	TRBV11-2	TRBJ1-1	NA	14	TGTGCCAGCAGCACTTACAGGGAGTTTCGTTCAGCTTTCTTT	CASSTYREFRSAFF
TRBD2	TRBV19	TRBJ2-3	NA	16	TGTGCCAGTAGTATCGGTAGCGGGGGGCGCACAGATACGCAGTATTTT	CASSIGSGGRTDTQYF
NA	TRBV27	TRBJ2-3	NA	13	TGTGCCAGCAGTTTGAAGGGCGCAGATACGCAGTATTTT	CASSLKGADTQYF
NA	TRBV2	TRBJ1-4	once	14	TGTGCCAGCAGCCAAACAGGGTATAATGAAAAACTGTTTTTT	CASSQTGYNEKLFF
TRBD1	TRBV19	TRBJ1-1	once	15	TGTGCCAGTAGTCGGACAGGGGTGATGAACACTGAAGCTTTCTTT	CASSRTGVMNTEAFF
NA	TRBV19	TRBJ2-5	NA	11	TGTGCCAGTAGTATGGAAGAGACCCAGTACTTC	CASSMEETQYF
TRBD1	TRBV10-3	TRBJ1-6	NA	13	TGTGCCATCGGGCCGGGACAGAATTCACCCCTCCACTTT	CAIGPGQNSPLHF
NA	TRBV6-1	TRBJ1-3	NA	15	TGTGCCAGCAGTGAAGCGCGGGTCTCTGGAAACACCATATATTTT	CASSEARVSGNTIYF
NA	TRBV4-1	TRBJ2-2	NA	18	TGCGCCAGCAGCCAACGCCCGTCAGGGGGGGCAAACACCGGGGAGCTGTTTTTT	CASSQRPSGGANTGELFF
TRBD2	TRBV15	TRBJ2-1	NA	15	TGTGCCACCAGCAGAGTCGGGACTAGCGGTGATGAGCAGTTCTTC	CATSRVGTSGDEQFF
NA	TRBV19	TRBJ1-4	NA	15	TGTGCCAGTAGTGCCAGGGCAGGGGCGACGGGAAAACTGTTTTTT	CASSARAGATGKLFF
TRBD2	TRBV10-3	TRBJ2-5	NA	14	TGTGCCATCAGTCCAGCGGGGGCTGGGGAGACCCAGTACTTC	CAISPAGAGETQYF
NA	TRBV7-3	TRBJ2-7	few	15	TGTGCCAGCAGCTTCAGCCGATCGCTCTCCTACGAGCAGTACTTC	CASSFSRSLSYEQYF
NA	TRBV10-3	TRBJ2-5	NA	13	TGTGCCATCAGTGGAAGTCCGGGGGAGACCCAGTACTTC	CAISGSPGETQYF
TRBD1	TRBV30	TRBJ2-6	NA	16	TGTGCCTGGAGGGGACAGCCGGTTCGGGGGGCCAACGTCCTGACTTTC	CAWRGQPVRGANVLTF
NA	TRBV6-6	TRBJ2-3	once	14	TGTGCCAGCATCAGTCAGGGGAGGGTCTATGGGCAGTATTTT	CASISQGRVYGQYF
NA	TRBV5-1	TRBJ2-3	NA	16	TGCGCCAGCAGCTTGGTAGGAATCGGGACATCAGATACGCAGTATTTT	CASSLVGIGTSDTQYF
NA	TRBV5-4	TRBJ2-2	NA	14	TGTGCCAGCAGCTTTTTCGGTGGGGCCGGGGAGCTGTTTTTT	CASSFFGGAGELFF
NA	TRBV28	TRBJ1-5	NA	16	TGTGCCAGCAGTTTGCTTTCAGGGACTAGCAATCAGCCCCAGCATTTT	CASSLLSGTSNQPQHF
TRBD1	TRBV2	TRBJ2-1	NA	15	TGTGCCAGCAGGGACAGGTCGAGCTCCTACAATGAGCAGTTCTTC	CASRDRSSSYNEQFF
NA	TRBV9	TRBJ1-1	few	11	TGTGCCAGCAGCGGGGACACTGAAGCTTTCTTT	CASSGDTEAFF
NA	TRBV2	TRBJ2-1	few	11	TGTGCCAGCAGAGCTTACAATGAGCAGTTCTTC	CASRAYNEQFF
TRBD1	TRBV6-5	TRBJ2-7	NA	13	TGTGCCACCAGCCAAGACAGGGCCTACGAGCAGTACTTC	CATSQDRAYEQYF
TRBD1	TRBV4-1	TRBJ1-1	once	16	TGCGCCAGCAGCCAAGTGTCGGGACAGGGCGTCACTGAAGCTTTCTTT	CASSQVSGQGVTEAFF
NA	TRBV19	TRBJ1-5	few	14	TGTGCCAGTAGTATGTGGGGAAGCAATCAGCCCCAGCATTTT	CASSMWGSNQPQHF
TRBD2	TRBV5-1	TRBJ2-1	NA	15	TGCGCCAGCTCCTCGGGGGGGGGCTACTACAATGAGCAGTTCTTC	CASSSGGGYYNEQFF
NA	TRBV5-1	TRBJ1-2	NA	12	TGCGCCAGCAGCTTGGAACAGGCGACCTACACCTTC	CASSLEQATYTF
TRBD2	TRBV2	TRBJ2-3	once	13	TGTGCCAGCAGGACTAGCGGCGGAGATACGCAGTATTTT	CASRTSGGDTQYF
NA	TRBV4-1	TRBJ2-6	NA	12	TGCGCCAGCAGCCAGACAGGAAACGTCCTGACTTTC	CASSQTGNVLTF
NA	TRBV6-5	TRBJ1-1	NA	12	TGTGCCAGCAGTACATTGAACACTGAAGCTTTCTTT	CASSTLNTEAFF
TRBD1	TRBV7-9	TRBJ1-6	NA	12	TGTGCCAGCAGCAACGGACAGGGCCCCCTCCACTTT	CASSNGQGPLHF
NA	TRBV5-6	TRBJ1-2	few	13	TGTGCCAGCAGCCCGGAGGGGGTCTATGGCTACACCTTC	CASSPEGVYGYTF
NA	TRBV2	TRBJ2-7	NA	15	TGTGCCAGCAGTACAAGCAGTGACCTCTCCTACGAGCAGTACTTC	CASSTSSDLSYEQYF
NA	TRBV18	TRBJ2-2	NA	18	TGTGCCAGCTCACCTAACCCCACTGCACTAACGAACACCGGGGAGCTGTTTTTT	CASSPNPTALTNTGELFF
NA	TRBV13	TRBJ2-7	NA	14	TGTGCCAGCAGCTTAGGCAGCCCTCAGGGAGAGCAGTACTTC	CASSLGSPQGEQYF
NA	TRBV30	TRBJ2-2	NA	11	TGTGCCTGGATAGACACCGGGGAGCTGTTTTTT	CAWIDTGELFF
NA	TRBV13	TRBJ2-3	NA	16	TGTGCCAGCAGCTTCGATTCCGGGGAGAGCACAGATACGCAGTATTTT	CASSFDSGESTDTQYF
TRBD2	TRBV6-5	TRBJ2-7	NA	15	TGTGCCAGCAGACCGTGGACTAGCGGCCCCTACGAGCAGTACTTC	CASRPWTSGPYEQYF
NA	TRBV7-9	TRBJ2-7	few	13	TGTGCCAGCACCAAAGGGGACTCCTACGAGCAGTACTTC	CASTKGDSYEQYF
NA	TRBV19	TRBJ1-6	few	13	TGTGCCAGTAATGCAGGGTATAATTCACCCCTCCACTTT	CASNAGYNSPLHF
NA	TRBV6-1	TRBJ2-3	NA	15	TGTGCCAGCAGTGTAGGAGCGTACAGTTCAGATACGCAGTATTTT	CASSVGAYSSDTQYF